The text below deals with one T cell receptor (beta chain). The antigen remains undetermined. TCRdb's table, derived via immunoSEQ multiplex PCR, lists solely in-frame clones and lacks some. The top ten hold about 0.17% of the sample, which has around 30,000 clones, nearly 95% seen once. Germline V gene lookup returns CDR1 SGHRS and CDR2 YFSETQ. The CDR3 has 16 residues. J was trimmed by 1 base and V by 0 bases; bases with no gene match: 6. This entry comes from a study of regulatory and conventional T cells in RAG deficiency. Study-wide points: Treg unique TCR beta sequences were around 100-fold fewer in Omenn syndrome and CID/AS patients than controls. Shannon entropy fell and Simpson indices rose in RAG-deficient patients.

Conventional CD4+ T cells were sorted from blood as CD25-low CD127-high cells. This same sample was also taken into another study, of regulatory T cells. That paper states: The PCR used 52 TRBV and 13 TRBJ primers.

This receptor was obtained from a human donor in good health. Sequencing input: CD25- CD4+ T cells sorted from blood. The chain couples TRBV5-1 to TRBJ1-1, with 7 nucleotides matching TRBD1. Written as DNA, the CDR3 is TGCGCCAGCAGCTTGGGACAGGGTCTAAGGAACACTGAAGCTTTCTTT. Its protein is CASSLGQGLRNTEAFF.